This T cell receptor (beta chain) stems from a study of CD8 T cells in Susac syndrome. Overall study: Susac syndrome patients were untreated, on corticosteroids with some adding intravenous immunoglobulin, or on intravenous immunoglobulin only.

It was with random hexamers that 0.5 to 1 ug RNA was reverse transcribed. TCRdb processed the immunoSEQ multiplex PCR reads anew with MiXCR; each CDR3 protein has one entry. Of 240,000 or so distinct CDR3 sequences listed, 90% to 97% are singletons. Germline lookup yields CDR1 SQVTM and CDR2 ANQGSEA. V gave up 6 bases and J gave up 3 bases, with 5 bases separating them. The CDR3 is 10 amino acids. This sequence originates from a human donor with Susac syndrome. The chain employs TRBV29-1 and TRBJ1-1, with D unresolved. Input material: CD4+ T cells from PBMCs. CDR3 bases: TGCAGCGTCCGGCACACTGAAGCTTTCTTT. Translation: CSVRHTEAFF.